Here is one T cell receptor (beta chain) with its context. The V end was cut by 7 bases, the J end by 3 bases, with 18 bases between. The CDR3 totals 14 residues. Germline CDR1 is SQVTM and CDR2 is ANQGSEA. Patients who underwent sequencing had shown CD8+CD57+ cell expansion by flow cytometry. This specimen belongs to a study of CD8+CD57+ T cells in acquired aplastic anemia. Genomic DNA templated the TCR beta VDJ and CDR3 profiling. A single record per CDR3 protein comes from TCRdb applying MiXCR to the reads. The profile shows around 170,000 distinct CDR3 sequences, about half of them singletons. The chain is built from TRBV29-1 and TRBJ1-2, with D perhaps matching TRBD1 (6 bases). Sample: sorted CD4+, CD8+, or CD8+CD57+ T cells (not recorded which) from PBMCs. The clonotype comes from a human donor with aplastic anemia. The CDR3 DNA follows: TGCAGCGCCGTGAGTTCAGGGGCGGACTATGGCTACACCTTC. Translation gives CSAVSSGADYGYTF.